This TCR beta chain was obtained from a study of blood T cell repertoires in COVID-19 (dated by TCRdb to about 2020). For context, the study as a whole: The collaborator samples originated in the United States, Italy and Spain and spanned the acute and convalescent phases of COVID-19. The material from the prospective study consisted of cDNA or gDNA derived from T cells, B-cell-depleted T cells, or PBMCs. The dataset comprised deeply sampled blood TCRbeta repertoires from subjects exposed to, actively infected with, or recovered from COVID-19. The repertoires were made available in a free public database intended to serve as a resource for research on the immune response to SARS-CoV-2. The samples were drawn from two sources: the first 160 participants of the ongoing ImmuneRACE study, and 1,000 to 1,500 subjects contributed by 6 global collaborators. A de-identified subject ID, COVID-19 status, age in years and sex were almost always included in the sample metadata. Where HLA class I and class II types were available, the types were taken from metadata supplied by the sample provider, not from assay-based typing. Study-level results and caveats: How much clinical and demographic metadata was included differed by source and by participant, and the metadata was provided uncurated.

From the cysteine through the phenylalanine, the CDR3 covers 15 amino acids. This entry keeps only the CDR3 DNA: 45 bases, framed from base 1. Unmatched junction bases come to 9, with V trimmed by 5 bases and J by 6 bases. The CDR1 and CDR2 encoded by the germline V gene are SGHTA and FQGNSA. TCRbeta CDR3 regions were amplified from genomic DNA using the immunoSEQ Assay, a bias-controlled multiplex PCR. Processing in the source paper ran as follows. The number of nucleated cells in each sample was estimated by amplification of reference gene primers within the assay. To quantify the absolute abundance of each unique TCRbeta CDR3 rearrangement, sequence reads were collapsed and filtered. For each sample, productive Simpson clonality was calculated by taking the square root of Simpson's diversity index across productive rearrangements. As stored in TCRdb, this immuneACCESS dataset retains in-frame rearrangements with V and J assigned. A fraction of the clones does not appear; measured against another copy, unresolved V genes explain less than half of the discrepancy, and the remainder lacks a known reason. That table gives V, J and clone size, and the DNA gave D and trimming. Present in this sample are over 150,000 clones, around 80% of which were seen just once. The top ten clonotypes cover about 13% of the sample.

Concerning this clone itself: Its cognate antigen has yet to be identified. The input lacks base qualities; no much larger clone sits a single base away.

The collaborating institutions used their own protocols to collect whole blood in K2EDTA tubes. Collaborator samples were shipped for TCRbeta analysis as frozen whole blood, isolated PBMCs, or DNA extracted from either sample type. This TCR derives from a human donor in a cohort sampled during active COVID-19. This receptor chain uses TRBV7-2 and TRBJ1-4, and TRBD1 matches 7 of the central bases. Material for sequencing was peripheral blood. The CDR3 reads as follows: CASSPRTGGHEKLFF. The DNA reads TGTGCCAGCAGCCCCCGGACAGGTGGGCATGAAAAACTGTTTTTT.